The T cell receptor beta chain described here comes from a study of T cells in Graves' hyperthyroidism and ophthalmopathy. From RNA transcripts, TCR beta CDR3 regions were amplified. In the first-round RT-PCR of the TCR CDR3, the HTBI primer set was used. MiXCR was run by TCRdb on the multiplex PCR reads, yielding one entry per CDR3 protein. This sample has around 690,000 distinct CDR3 sequences, with 20% to 25% found just once. This CDR3 spans 14 amino acids. The V and J ends lost 0 bases and 5 bases respectively, with 13 bases between them. The germline V gene has CDR1 DFQATT and CDR2 SNEGSKA (reference sequence). Study-wide results and limits: A model of 13 V-J features distinguished ophthalmopathy from stable hyperthyroidism.

The sample holds a few counts of this clonotype. Its matching antigen is unknown. The chain uses TRBV20-1 and TRBJ1-2; D is perhaps TRBD1 (6 bases). The specimen was blood. The receptor's source is a man under 40 with Graves' ophthalmopathy. CDR3 sequence: CSARDWGQGYGYTF. CDR3 nucleotide sequence: TGCAGTGCTAGAGATTGGGGGCAGGGTTATGGCTACACCTTC.